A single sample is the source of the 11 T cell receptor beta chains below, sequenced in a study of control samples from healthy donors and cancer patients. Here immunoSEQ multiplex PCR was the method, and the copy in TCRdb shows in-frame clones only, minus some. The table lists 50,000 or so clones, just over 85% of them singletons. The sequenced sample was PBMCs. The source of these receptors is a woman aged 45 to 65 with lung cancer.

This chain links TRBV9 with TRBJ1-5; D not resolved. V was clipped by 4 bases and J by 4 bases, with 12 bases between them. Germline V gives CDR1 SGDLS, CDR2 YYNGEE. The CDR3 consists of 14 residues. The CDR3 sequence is CASSPGLFNQPQHF. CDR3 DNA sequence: TGTGCCAGCAGCCCCGGACTATTTAATCAGCCCCAGCATTTT.

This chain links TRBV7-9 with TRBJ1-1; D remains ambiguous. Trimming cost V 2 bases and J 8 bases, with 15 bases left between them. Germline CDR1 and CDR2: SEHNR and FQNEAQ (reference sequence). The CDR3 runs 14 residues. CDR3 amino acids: CASSLNALDIEAFF. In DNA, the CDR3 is TGTGCCAGCAGCTTAAACGCCTTAGATATAGAAGCTTTCTTT.

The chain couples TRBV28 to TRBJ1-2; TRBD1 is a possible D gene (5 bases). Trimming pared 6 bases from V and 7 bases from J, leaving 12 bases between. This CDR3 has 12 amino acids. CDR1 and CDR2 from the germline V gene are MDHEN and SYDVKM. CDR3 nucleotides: TGTGCCAGCAGGCAGGGACGAAGTGGCTACACCTTC. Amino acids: CASRQGRSGYTF.

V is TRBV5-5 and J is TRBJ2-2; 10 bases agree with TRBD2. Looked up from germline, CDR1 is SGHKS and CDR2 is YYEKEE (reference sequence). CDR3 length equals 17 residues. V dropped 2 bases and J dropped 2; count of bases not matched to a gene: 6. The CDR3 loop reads CASSFRLAGPNTGELFF. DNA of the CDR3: TGTGCCAGCAGCTTCCGACTAGCGGGCCCAAACACCGGGGAGCTGTTTTTT.

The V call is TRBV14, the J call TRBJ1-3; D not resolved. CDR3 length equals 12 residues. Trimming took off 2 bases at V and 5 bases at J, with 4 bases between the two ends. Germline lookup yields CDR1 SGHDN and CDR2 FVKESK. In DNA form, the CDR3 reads TGTGCCAGCAGCCAATCGAGAAACACCATATATTTT. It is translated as CASSQSRNTIYF. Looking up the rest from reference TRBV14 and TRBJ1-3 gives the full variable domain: EAGVTQFPSHSVIEKGQTVTLRCDPISGHDNLYWYRRVMGKEIKFLLHFVKESKQDESGMPNNRFLAERTGGTYSTLKVQPAELEDSGVYFCASSQSRNTIYFGEGSWLTVV.

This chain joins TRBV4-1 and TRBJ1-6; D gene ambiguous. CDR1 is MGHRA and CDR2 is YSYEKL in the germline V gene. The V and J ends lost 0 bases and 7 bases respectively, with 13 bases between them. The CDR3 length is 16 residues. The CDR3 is CASSQEGGLLNSPLHF. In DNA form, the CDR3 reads TGCGCCAGCAGCCAAGAAGGAGGACTCCTGAATTCACCCCTCCACTTT.

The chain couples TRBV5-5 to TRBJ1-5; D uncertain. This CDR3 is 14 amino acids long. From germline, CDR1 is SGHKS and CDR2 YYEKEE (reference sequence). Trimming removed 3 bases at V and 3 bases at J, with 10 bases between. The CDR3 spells CASSSGFDNQPQHF. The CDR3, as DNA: TGTGCCAGCAGCTCGGGGTTTGACAATCAGCCCCAGCATTTT.

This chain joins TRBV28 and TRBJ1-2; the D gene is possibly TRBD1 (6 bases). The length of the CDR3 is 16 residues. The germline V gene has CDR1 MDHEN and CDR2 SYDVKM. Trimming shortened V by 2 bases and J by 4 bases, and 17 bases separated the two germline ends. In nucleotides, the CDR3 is TGTGCCAGCAGTTTAGAGGGGGGGACTACCATCTATGGCTACACCTTC. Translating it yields CASSLEGGTTIYGYTF.

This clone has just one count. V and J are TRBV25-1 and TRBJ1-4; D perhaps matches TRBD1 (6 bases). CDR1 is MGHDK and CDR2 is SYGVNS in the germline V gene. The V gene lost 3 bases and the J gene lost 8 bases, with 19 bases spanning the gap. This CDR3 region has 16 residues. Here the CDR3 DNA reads TGTGCCAGCAGTGATTCGGACAGCTCAGCAGGGGAAAAACTGTTTTTT. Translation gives CASSDSDSSAGEKLFF. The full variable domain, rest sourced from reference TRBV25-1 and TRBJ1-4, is EADIYQTPRYLVIGTGKKITLECSQTMGHDKMYWYQQDPGMELHLIHYSYGVNSTEKGDLSSESTVSRIRTEHFPLTLESARPSHTSQYLCASSDSDSSAGEKLFFGSGTQLSVL.

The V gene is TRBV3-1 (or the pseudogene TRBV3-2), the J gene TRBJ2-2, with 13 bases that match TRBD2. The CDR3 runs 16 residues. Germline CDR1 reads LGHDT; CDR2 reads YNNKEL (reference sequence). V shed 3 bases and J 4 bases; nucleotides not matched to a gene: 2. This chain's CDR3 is CASSQRTSGGTGELFF. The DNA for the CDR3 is TGTGCCAGCAGCCAGCGGACTAGCGGGGGCACCGGGGAGCTGTTTTTT.

DNA for the CDR3: TGTGCCAGCAGCCGGGACAGTCCCTATGGCTACACCTTC. Translating gives CASSRDSPYGYTF. J is TRBJ1-2 and V is TRBV5-4, with 7 bases fitting TRBD1. CDR3 length: 13 amino acids. Germline V gene data show CDR1 as SGHNT and CDR2 as YYREEE (reference sequence). The V and J ends lost 4 bases and 4 bases, in that order; junction bases with no gene match: 4.